A single sample gave rise to the 30 T cell receptor beta chains below, sequenced in a study of breast tumors, draining lymph nodes, adjacent tissues. TCRdb processed the multiplex PCR reads anew with MiXCR; each CDR3 protein has one entry. The table has about 89,000 distinct CDR3 sequences, approximately 30% seen once. Samples came from axillary lymph nodes draining the breast cancer. Sequenced input: axillary lymph node tissue. All receptors derive from a female donor with breast cancer. Some clones in this sample may be carry-over from other donors' samples.

A note on this clonotype: A read error may explain this, as a much larger clone is one base away. CDR3: CASSQGREQYF. The CDR3 nucleotides read TGTGCCAGCAGCCAGGGGCGCGAGCAGTACTTC. The chain uses TRBV5-5 and TRBJ2-7; a weak D match, TRBD1 (6 bases). V gave up 4 bases and J gave up 6 bases, with 8 bases separating them. This CDR3 is 11 amino acids long. From germline, CDR1 is SGHKS and CDR2 YYEKEE (reference sequence).

This clonotype has ten or more counts. V usage is TRBV10-1 and J usage is TRBJ1-1; TRBD1 matches at 8 bases. The CDR3 consists of 14 residues. The junction had 2 bases not matched to a gene; V was cut back by 3 bases and J by 2 bases. In germline, CDR1 is WNHNN, CDR2 SYGVQD (reference sequence). CDR3: CASSDDRGNTEAFF. DNA for the CDR3: TGCGCCAGCAGTGACGACAGGGGTAACACTGAAGCTTTCTTT.

This sequence joins TRBV24-1 and TRBJ1-1; 9 nucleotides agree with TRBD1. The CDR3 runs 16 residues. Germline trimming cut 6 bases from V and 4 bases from J; bases unmatched to any gene: 11. Germline V CDR1 and CDR2: KGHDR, SFDVKD. CDR3 protein: CATSSGTGLSITEAFF. DNA for the CDR3: TGTGCCACCAGTTCCGGGACAGGGTTGAGTATCACTGAAGCTTTCTTT.

In this sample, this clonotype turned up many times. J is TRBJ2-2 and V is TRBV3-1; D call uncertain. Between the trimmed V and J ends, which lost 3 bases and 3 bases, there was a span of 8 bases. The CDR3 loop spans 14 amino acids. Germline lookup yields CDR1 LGHDT and CDR2 YNNKEL (reference sequence). CDR3 amino acids: CASSQIVHTGELFF. The DNA of the CDR3 is TGTGCCAGCAGCCAGATTGTGCACACCGGGGAGCTGTTTTTT.

The table lists this clonotype with a few counts. Just one base apart from a much larger clone, this may be a read error. The chain combines TRBV6-6 with TRBJ2-7; TRBD1 matches 8 bases. Germline lookup yields CDR1 MNHNY and CDR2 SVGAGI (reference sequence). CDR3 length: 17 residues. The junction had 17 bases not matched to a gene; V was cut back by 4 bases and J by 6 bases. The CDR3 reads CASSFPPGQGRGFEQYF. In DNA form, the CDR3 reads TGTGCCAGCAGTTTCCCCCCCGGACAGGGAAGAGGATTCGAGCAGTACTTC.

This clonotype was counted many times. The chain uses TRBV5-1 and TRBJ2-2, with 8 bases aligning to TRBD1. Per germline, CDR1 SGHRS and CDR2 YFSETQ. This CDR3 comprises 15 residues. V shed 4 bases, J shed 4 bases, and the junction held 6 bases outside the gene matches. The CDR3 loop reads CASSPAGGITGELFF. The DNA of the CDR3 is TGCGCCAGCAGCCCAGCAGGGGGCATCACCGGGGAGCTGTTTTTT. The whole variable domain, remainder taken from reference TRBV5-1 and TRBJ2-2, is KAGVTQTPRYLIKTRGQQVTLSCSPISGHRSVSWYQQTPGQGLQFLFEYFSETQRNKGNFPGRFSGRQFSNSRSEMNVSTLELGDSALYLCASSPAGGITGELFFGEGSRLTVL.

The chain recombines TRBV7-3 with TRBJ2-1; 8 positions match TRBD2. The last part of the DNA fits TRBJ2-7 better; the J call may be wrong. The CDR3 loop spans 14 amino acids. Per the germline V gene, CDR1 is SGHTA and CDR2 is FQGTGA. The CDR3: CASSFSGTNNGQYF. The CDR3 coding sequence is TGTGCCAGCAGCTTTAGCGGGACGAACAATGGGCAGTACTTC.

This clonotype was detected ten times or more. This may be a read error, as it is one base from a much larger clone. This sequence joins TRBV20-1 and TRBJ2-7; no reliable D call. The CDR3 is made up of 11 amino acids. Germline V gene data show CDR1 as DFQATT and CDR2 as SNEGSKA (reference sequence). CDR3 nucleotides: TGCAGTGCCCGACGAGTACGCGAGCAGTCCTTC. Its protein product is CSARRVREQSF.

This clonotype was seen at least ten times. The rearrangement links TRBV29-1 to TRBJ2-7; weak D call: TRBD1 (5 bases). Germline values: CDR1 SQVTM, CDR2 ANQGSEA. V was clipped by 5 bases and J by 0 bases, with 8 bases between them. The CDR3 covers 12 residues. DNA for the CDR3: TGCAGCGTTCAGGGAATCTCCTACGAGCAGTACTTC. Translation: CSVQGISYEQYF.

This clonotype showed up just a few times. This sequence joins TRBV30 and TRBJ1-1; no clear D gene. CDR1 GTSNPN and CDR2 SVGIG come from the germline V gene (reference sequence). CDR3 length: 13 residues. Trimming stripped 0 bases from V and 0 bases from J, with 5 bases between. The CDR3 nucleotides are TGTGCCTGGAGTGTACTCTTGAACACTGAAGCTTTCTTT. This sequence encodes CAWSVLLNTEAFF.

This clonotype has a count of ten or more. The CDR3 loop reads CASSYSRGDYEQYF. CDR3 DNA sequence: TGTGCCAGCAGTTACTCGAGAGGGGACTACGAGCAGTACTTC. The chain recombines TRBV6-5 with TRBJ2-7; D tentatively reads TRBD1 or TRBD2 (5 bases each). CDR1 is MNHEY and CDR2 is SVGAGI in the germline V gene. This CDR3 comprises 14 residues. Trimming took 0 bases from V and 3 from J, leaving 9 bases between them.

This clonotype was detected ten times or more. The rearrangement joins TRBV20-1 to TRBJ1-6; TRBD1 matches 7 bases. From germline, CDR1 is DFQATT and CDR2 SNEGSKA (reference sequence). This CDR3 region has 18 residues. J was trimmed by 5 bases and V by 1 base; bases with no gene match: 14. The CDR3 DNA follows: TGCAGTGCTAGAGCTCCCCTCAGGGGGACCCCCCATAATTCACCCCTCCACTTT. Its protein is CSARAPLRGTPHNSPLHF.

Comments on this clonotype: A read error may explain this, as a much larger clone is one base away. The chain carries TRBV6-5 and TRBJ2-2, with D tentatively TRBD2 (5 bases). V lost 5 bases and J lost 5, with 12 bases in between. The germline gives CDR1 MNHEY, CDR2 SVGAGI. The CDR3 spans 14 residues. The CDR3 sequence: CASSHKRGTGELFF. Written as DNA, the CDR3 is TGTGCCAGCAGTCACAAACGGGGAACCGGGGAGCTGTTTTTT.

At least ten counts were recorded for this clonotype. The V call is TRBV15, the J call TRBJ2-3; D gene ambiguous. This CDR3 comprises 18 residues. Germline lookup yields CDR1 LNHNV and CDR2 YYDKDF (reference sequence). The V end lost 0 bases, the J end lost 3 bases, and 19 bases lay between the germline ends. Here the CDR3 reads CATSRDLQLAWSTDTQYF. The CDR3 region has the DNA TGTGCCACCAGCAGAGATCTGCAGCTTGCCTGGTCTACAGATACGCAGTATTTT. Full variable domain (outside the CDR3, taken from reference TRBV15 and TRBJ2-3): DAMVIQNPRYQVTQFGKPVTLSCSQTLNHNVMYWYQQKSSQAPKLLFHYYDKDFNNEADTPDNFQSRRPNTSFCFLDIRSPGLGDTAMYLCATSRDLQLAWSTDTQYFGPGTRLTVL.

The chain is built from TRBV30 and TRBJ2-3; 9 nucleotides match TRBD1. Trimming removed 4 bases from V and 3 bases from J; junction bases left unmatched: 5. CDR3 length: 14 amino acids. Germline V CDR1 and CDR2: GTSNPN, SVGIG (reference sequence). The CDR3 DNA follows: TGTGCCTGGACACAGGGGGCAATAACAGATACGCAGTATTTT. Translating it yields CAWTQGAITDTQYF.

This clonotype has just a few counts. V gene TRBV6-6 combines with J gene TRBJ2-1; 10 bases line up with TRBD2. Germline CDR1 reads MNHNY; CDR2 reads SVGAGI (reference sequence). This CDR3 contains 17 residues. V lost 6 bases, J lost 0 bases, and 8 bases stayed unmatched. Here the CDR3 reads CASSPQRTSGSYNEQFF. The CDR3 region has the DNA TGTGCCAGCAGCCCCCAAAGGACTAGCGGCTCCTACAATGAGCAGTTCTTC.

This clonotype has just a few counts. With a much larger clone just one base away, this may be a read error. This chain links TRBV5-4 with TRBJ1-2; 7 bases are a match to TRBD1. Germline V gives CDR1 SGHNT, CDR2 YYREEE (reference sequence). V shed 5 bases, J shed 2 bases, and the junction held 6 bases outside the gene matches. CDR3 length equals 14 residues. CDR3 residues: CASSRDSPNYGYTF. The CDR3 coding sequence is TGTGCCAGCAGTCGGGACAGCCCCAACTATGGCTACACCTTC.

The table lists this clonotype with many counts. The chain is built from TRBV27 and TRBJ2-5; D is undetermined. The V end lost 9 bases, the J end lost 6 bases, and 2 bases lay between the germline ends. The germline CDR1 and CDR2 sequences are MNHEY and SMNVEV (reference sequence). This CDR3 has 8 amino acids. The CDR3 here is CARKTQYF. CDR3 coding DNA: TGTGCCAGAAAGACCCAGTACTTC.

The gene calls are TRBV6-4 and TRBJ2-5, with TRBD1 matching over 9 bases. The CDR3 loop spans 17 amino acids. CDR1 and CDR2 (germline): MRHNA, SNTAGT. V trimming: 5 bases; J trimming: 1 base; junction bases outside the gene matches: 11. CDR3 coding DNA: TGTGCCAGCAGTCATGTCGGGGACAGGGCCTTCCAAGAGACCCAGTACTTC. Encoded protein: CASSHVGDRAFQETQYF.

This clonotype showed up many times. The chain combines TRBV5-5 with TRBJ2-7, with 11 bases identical to TRBD2. The CDR3 sequence is 14 residues long. The V and J ends lost 5 bases and 4 bases, in that order; junction bases with no gene match: 5. Looked up from germline, CDR1 is SGHKS and CDR2 is YYEKEE (reference sequence). CDR3 amino acids: CASRESSGRYEQYF. DNA for the CDR3: TGTGCCAGCAGGGAATCTAGCGGGAGGTACGAGCAGTACTTC.

With respect to this clonotype: A much more abundant neighbour one base away suggests this may be a read error. The chain couples TRBV11-3 to TRBJ2-1; TRBD2 matches 12 bases. With V trimmed by 1 base and J by 15 bases, 13 bases remained unmatched. The CDR3 covers 16 residues. Per the germline V gene, CDR1 is SGHNT and CDR2 is YENEEA. For the CDR3, the DNA is TGTGCCAGCAGCTTAGCCTCTAGCGGGAGGGCCCGATTGCTGTTCTTC. This sequence encodes CASSLASSGRARLLFF.

Regarding this clonotype: Germline and junction disagree at one end, which may indicate a read error. The chain has TRBV6-1 and TRBJ2-7, with TRBD1 as a possible D gene (6 bases). Germline CDR1 MNHNS, CDR2 SASEGT. The CDR3 has 14 amino acids. Here the CDR3 reads CAGSGRGRSYEQYF. The DNA for the CDR3 is TGTGCCGGCAGCGGCAGGGGAAGGAGCTACGAGCAGTACTTC.

The table lists this clonotype with many counts. CDR3 in amino acids: CASSQRGEQYF. CDR3 nucleotides: TGCGCCAGCAGCCAAAGAGGCGAGCAGTACTTC. This chain connects TRBV4-1 to TRBJ2-7; no clear D gene. The CDR3 consists of 11 residues. The germline V gene encodes CDR1 MGHRA and CDR2 YSYEKL. V gave up 2 bases and J gave up 6 bases, with 5 bases separating them.

Worth noting for this clonotype: This sequence may be a read error, since a much larger clone differs from it by one base. DNA for the CDR3: TGCGCCAGCAGCCATGAGCCTTGCAGGGGTGAAAAACTGTTTTTT. It is translated as CASSHEPCRGEKLFF. The J gene is TRBJ1-4, the V gene TRBV4-1, with D perhaps TRBD1 (6 bases). This CDR3 comprises 15 residues. Germline V gene data show CDR1 as MGHRA and CDR2 as YSYEKL. The V end was cut by 3 bases, the J end by 7 bases, with 15 bases between.

On this clonotype: A junction boundary mismatches the germline segment, possibly from a read error. V gene TRBV5-1 combines with J gene TRBJ2-7; 11 bases are shared with TRBD2. The CDR3 runs to 15 residues. CDR1 and CDR2 (germline): SGHRS, YFSETQ. The CDR3: CASSFTSGSCYEQYF. The CDR3 bases are TGTGCCAGCAGCTTTACTAGCGGGAGTTGCTACGAGCAGTACTTC.

V is TRBV3-1 and J is TRBJ2-2; no clear D. Germline V CDR1 and CDR2: LGHDT, YNNKEL (reference sequence). This CDR3 is built from 13 residues. The V and J ends lost 4 bases and 4 bases respectively, with 7 bases between them. For the CDR3, the DNA is TGTGCCAGCAGCCCCGGCCGCACCGGGGAGCTGTTTTTT. Protein product: CASSPGRTGELFF. Full variable domain (remainder filled in from reference TRBV3-1 and TRBJ2-2): DTAVSQTPKYLVTQMGNDKSIKCEQNLGHDTMYWYKQDSKKFLKIMFSYNNKELIINETVPNRFSPKSPDKAHLNLHINSLELGDSAVYFCASSPGRTGELFFGEGSRLTVL.

This clonotype was detected ten times or more. Germline is not matched at one junction end, which may reflect a read error. The chain has TRBV11-2 and TRBJ2-7; 10 bases map to TRBD2. This CDR3 comprises 14 residues. Per the germline V gene, CDR1 is SGHAT and CDR2 is FQNNGV. CDR3 DNA sequence: TGTGCCAGCAGATTAGGGACTAGCGACTCCGAGCAGTACTTC. Amino acid sequence: CASRLGTSDSEQYF.

The chain links TRBV28 to TRBJ2-5; D remains ambiguous. This CDR3 is built from 14 residues. Trimming took 4 bases from V and 4 from J, leaving 13 bases between them. Per germline, CDR1 MDHEN and CDR2 SYDVKM. CDR3 nucleotides: TGTGCCAGCAGTTCGGACGTCCCGGGAGAGACCCAGTACTTC. Residues: CASSSDVPGETQYF.

In its sample, this clonotype was seen many times. This CDR3 is CSAIPGRGNQPQHF. In nucleotides, the CDR3 is TGCAGTGCTATCCCAGGCAGGGGCAATCAGCCCCAGCATTTT. The V and J genes are TRBV20-1 and TRBJ1-5, with D perhaps TRBD1 (5 bases). Trimming left V 4 bases short and J 2 bases short, with 12 bases between. Germline CDR1 and CDR2: DFQATT and SNEGSKA (reference sequence). CDR3 length equals 14 residues.

The chain is built from TRBV5-1 and TRBJ2-1; a weak D match, TRBD2 (5 bases). Trimming removed 9 bases from V and 3 bases from J, with 16 bases in between. Germline V CDR1 and CDR2: SGHRS, YFSETQ. CDR3 size: 14 residues. This CDR3 reads CANSTGFGYNEQFF. The CDR3 DNA follows: TGCGCCAACAGTACGGGGTTTGGCTACAATGAGCAGTTCTTC.